Each of the 15 T cell receptor beta chains below was sequenced from the same sample in a study of blood T cell repertoires in COVID-19. Clones were read by immunoSEQ multiplex PCR, and TCRdb kept only the in-frame ones, dropping some. The sample carries about 130,000 clones, more than 80% recorded once. The sequenced material came from peripheral blood. These receptors all come from an older woman with acute or convalescent COVID-19.

This chain connects TRBV5-6 to TRBJ1-2; D ambiguous. The V gene lost 4 bases and the J gene lost 4 bases, with 17 bases spanning the gap. CDR1 and CDR2 from the germline V gene are SGHDT and YYEEEE. This CDR3 contains 15 residues. DNA for the CDR3: TGTGCCAGCAGCATACTCGGCAGGCCCACCTATGGCTACACCTTC. Translated: CASSILGRPTYGYTF.

V is TRBV5-4 and J is TRBJ2-3; tentative D call: TRBD1 (5 bases). Trimming stripped 3 bases from V and 0 bases from J, with 14 bases between. Germline V gene sequence: CDR1 SGHNT, CDR2 YYREEE (reference sequence). This CDR3 has 16 residues. The CDR3 nucleotides are TGTGCCAGCAGCTCCCAGGGATCCTCTAGCACAGATACGCAGTATTTT. Its translation is CASSSQGSSSTDTQYF.

V gene TRBV30 combines with J gene TRBJ2-2; D gene unclear. Germline CDR1 GTSNPN, CDR2 SVGIG (reference sequence). CDR3 length: 12 residues. The CDR3 nucleotides are TGTGCGTATAGCCGAGGCGCCGGGGAGCTGTTTTTT. The encoded protein is CAYSRGAGELFF.

V gene TRBV19 combines with J gene TRBJ1-1; the match to TRBD1 covers 7 bases. Germline-derived CDR1 and CDR2 are LNHDA and SQIVND (reference sequence). CDR3 length: 15 amino acids. Losses at the gene ends were 5 bases for V and 1 base for J; bases not matched to a gene: 7. The CDR3 sequence is CASSSHRGGNTEAFF. DNA of the CDR3: TGTGCCAGTAGTTCCCACAGGGGTGGGAACACTGAAGCTTTCTTT.

In this sample, this clone turned up once. The chain uses TRBV29-1 and TRBJ1-3; D not certain. V lost 1 base and J 4 bases, leaving 14 bases between the germline ends. This CDR3 spans 15 amino acids. Germline CDR1 reads SQVTM; CDR2 reads ANQGSEA. The CDR3 nucleotides are TGCAGCGTTGAAGCTCGGGGAGTATACGGAAACACCATATATTTT. Translation: CSVEARGVYGNTIYF.

The chain is built from TRBV5-5 and TRBJ1-2; D might be TRBD1 (6 bases). This CDR3 spans 16 amino acids. Trimming removed 1 base at V and 6 bases at J, with 19 bases between. Germline V CDR1 and CDR2: SGHKS, YYEKEE (reference sequence). Here the CDR3 reads CASSLPRGHQTDGYTF. CDR3 DNA sequence: TGTGCCAGCAGCTTGCCCAGGGGCCATCAAACGGATGGCTACACCTTC. Complete variable domain (other parts from reference TRBV5-5 and TRBJ1-2): DAGVTQSPTHLIKTRGQQVTLRCSPISGHKSVSWYQQVLGQGPQFIFQYYEKEERGRGNFPDRFSARQFPNYSSELNVNALLLGDSALYLCASSLPRGHQTDGYTFGSGTRLTVV.

V and J are TRBV9 and TRBJ1-1, with D unclear. Trimming shortened V by 0 bases and J by 4 bases, and 10 bases separated the two germline ends. The CDR3 loop spans 14 amino acids. In germline, CDR1 is SGDLS, CDR2 YYNGEE. The CDR3 nucleotides are TGTGCCAGCAGCGTAGGCAGAGGAGGCACTGAAGCTTTCTTT. It encodes CASSVGRGGTEAFF.

The chain joins TRBV6-2 or TRBV6-3 to TRBJ1-5; TRBD1 might be the D (6 bases). Germline CDR1 and CDR2: MNHEY and SVGEGT. This CDR3 spans 14 amino acids. V lost 8 bases to trimming and J lost 2 bases, with 13 bases between them. The CDR3 sequence: CASGPTGGNQPQHF. The CDR3 DNA sequence: TGTGCCAGCGGCCCGACAGGAGGCAATCAGCCCCAGCATTTT.

This chain links TRBV27 with TRBJ1-5; 8 bases are shared with TRBD1. Germline-derived CDR1 and CDR2 are MNHEY and SMNVEV (reference sequence). The CDR3 is 15 residues long. The V and J ends lost 5 bases and 4 bases, in that order; junction bases with no gene match: 7. The CDR3 loop reads CASSPGTGQNQPQHF. Here the CDR3 DNA reads TGTGCCAGCAGTCCGGGGACAGGCCAAAATCAGCCCCAGCATTTT.

The V call is TRBV7-6, the J call TRBJ2-5, with TRBD2 matching over 7 bases. Germline loops: CDR1 SGHVS, CDR2 FNYEAQ. CDR3 length: 15 residues. V lost 0 bases to trimming and J lost 4 bases; unmatched junction nucleotides: 5. CDR3 sequence reads: CASSLAGGTSETQYF. In DNA form, the CDR3 reads TGTGCCAGCAGCTTAGCCGGGGGGACGTCAGAGACCCAGTACTTC. Full variable domain (remainder filled in from reference TRBV7-6 and TRBJ2-5): GAGVSQSPRYKVTKRGQDVALRCDPISGHVSLYWYRQALGQGPEFLTYFNYEAQQDKSGLPNDRFSAERPEGSISTLTIQRTEQRDSAMYRCASSLAGGTSETQYFGPGTRLLVL.

The chain links TRBV14 to TRBJ1-6; D is unclear. The CDR3 runs to 19 residues. Trimming removed 0 bases at V and 0 bases at J, with 15 bases between. CDR1 and CDR2 from the germline V gene are SGHDN and FVKESK. CDR3 amino acids: CASSQDVETGGSYNSPLHF. In nucleotides, the CDR3 is TGTGCCAGCAGCCAAGATGTGGAGACCGGCGGCTCCTATAATTCACCCCTCCACTTT. Combining the CDR3 with reference TRBV14 and TRBJ1-6 gives the whole variable domain EAGVTQFPSHSVIEKGQTVTLRCDPISGHDNLYWYRRVMGKEIKFLLHFVKESKQDESGMPNNRFLAERTGGTYSTLKVQPAELEDSGVYFCASSQDVETGGSYNSPLHFGNGTRLTVT.

This rearrangement joins TRBV29-1 to TRBJ1-4, with no clear D. Trimming removed 3 bases from V and 7 bases from J, with 12 bases in between. CDR1 SQVTM and CDR2 ANQGSEA come from the germline V gene. This CDR3 is built from 13 residues. The CDR3 DNA reads as TGCAGCGTTGAGGCTCTCCGGGGTGAAAAACTGTTTTTT. Encoded protein: CSVEALRGEKLFF.

This clone was picked up one time. The CDR3 sequence is CASSITDSSYSSPLHF. The CDR3 region has the DNA TGTGCCAGTAGTATTACGGACAGCTCCTACTCTTCACCCCTCCACTTT. The gene calls are TRBV19 and TRBJ1-6, with a tentative D call TRBD1 (6 bases). This CDR3 contains 16 residues. The V gene lost 3 bases and the J gene lost 9 bases, with 18 bases spanning the gap. CDR1 is LNHDA and CDR2 is SQIVND in the germline V gene (reference sequence).

This chain joins TRBV7-9 and TRBJ1-5; no reliable D call. The CDR3 has 14 amino acids. Trimming removed 1 base from V and 5 bases from J, with 9 bases in between. Germline CDR1 and CDR2: SEHNR and FQNEAQ (reference sequence). The CDR3 nucleotides read TGTGCCAGCAGCTTAGGATCGGGTGATCAGCCCCAGCATTTT. Protein: CASSLGSGDQPQHF.

The rearrangement joins TRBV10-3 to TRBJ1-6; D may be TRBD1 (5 bases). Deletions cut 7 bases from V and 5 bases from J, with 9 bases between. The germline V gene has CDR1 ENHRY and CDR2 SYGVKD. The CDR3 has 13 residues. The CDR3, as DNA: TGTGCCATCAAACAGACAGATAATTCACCCCTCCACTTT. Translating it yields CAIKQTDNSPLHF.